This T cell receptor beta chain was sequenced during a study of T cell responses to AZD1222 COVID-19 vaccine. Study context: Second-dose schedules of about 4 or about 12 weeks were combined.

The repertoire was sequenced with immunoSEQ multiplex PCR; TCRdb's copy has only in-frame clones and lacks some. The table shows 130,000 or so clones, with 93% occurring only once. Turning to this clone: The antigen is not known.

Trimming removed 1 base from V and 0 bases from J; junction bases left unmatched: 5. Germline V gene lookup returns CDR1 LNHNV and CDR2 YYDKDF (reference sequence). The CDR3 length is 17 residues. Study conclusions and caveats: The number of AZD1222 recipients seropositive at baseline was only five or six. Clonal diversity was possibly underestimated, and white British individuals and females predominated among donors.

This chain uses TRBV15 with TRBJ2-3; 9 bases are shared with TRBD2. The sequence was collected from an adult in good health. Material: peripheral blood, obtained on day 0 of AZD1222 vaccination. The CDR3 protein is CATSRGDTSGSTDTQYF. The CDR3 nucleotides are TGTGCCACCAGCAGAGGGGATACTAGCGGGAGCACAGATACGCAGTATTTT.